The 6 T cell receptor beta chains below all came from one sample that was sequenced in a study of T cells in localized non-small cell lung cancer. Profiled with immunoSEQ multiplex PCR; TCRdb holds only in-frame clones, not every one. The table records 1,600 or so clones, about 28% of them present only once. Specimen: lung tumor tissue, collected before any cancer treatment. Source of these receptors: a man aged 35 to 69 with stage II lung adenocarcinoma.

This chain connects TRBV28 to TRBJ1-2; 7 positions agree with TRBD1. The CDR3 is 13 amino acids. V gave up 6 bases and J gave up 5 bases; unmatched junction bases: 6. Germline CDR1 and CDR2: MDHEN and SYDVKM. CDR3 DNA sequence: TGTGCCAGCAGCCAGACAGGGACTTATGGCTACACCTTC. Residues: CASSQTGTYGYTF.

J is TRBJ2-7 and V is TRBV14; D not certain. V dropped 0 bases and J dropped 2 bases, with 8 bases sitting between them. CDR3 length: 14 amino acids. In germline, CDR1 is SGHDN, CDR2 FVKESK. CDR3 sequence reads: CASSQEGPAYEQYF. In nucleotides, the CDR3 is TGTGCCAGCAGCCAAGAAGGTCCAGCCTACGAGCAGTACTTC.

This chain links TRBV18 with TRBJ2-5; a weak D match, TRBD2 (6 bases). The CDR3 is 15 residues long. The ends were cut back, 1 base at V and 2 bases at J, with 11 bases in the middle. Germline values: CDR1 KGHSH, CDR2 LQKENI. CDR3 DNA: TGTGCCAGCTCACCACTCGCGGGGCTGCAAGAGACCCAGTACTTC. Translating gives CASSPLAGLQETQYF.

Worth noting for this clone: Its ends do not fully match the called genes, so a read error is possible. The V call is TRBV19, the J call TRBJ1-1; 8 positions agree with TRBD1. The CDR3 is 15 residues long. The germline CDR1 and CDR2 sequences are LNHDA and SQIVND (reference sequence). CDR3 DNA: TGTGCCAGTAGTCACACTTGGACAGGGAACATTGAAGCTTTCTTT. Residues: CASSHTWTGNIEAFF.

This chain joins TRBV10-3 and TRBJ2-1; tentative D call: TRBD1 (5 bases). Germline V gene sequence: CDR1 ENHRY, CDR2 SYGVKD. This CDR3 spans 14 amino acids. V was pared by 4 bases and J by 2 bases, with 9 bases between. The DNA for the CDR3 is TGTGCCATCAGTGGGGTGACAGCCTACAATGAGCAGTTCTTC. This gives the protein CAISGVTAYNEQFF.

The J gene is TRBJ1-1, the V gene TRBV18; D is unclear. The CDR3 totals 12 residues. CDR1 and CDR2 (germline): KGHSH, LQKENI. Trimming stripped 6 bases from V and 5 bases from J, with 10 bases between. The DNA of the CDR3 is TGTGCCAGCTCTACCGCGTTTACTGAAGCTTTCTTT. As protein: CASSTAFTEAFF.